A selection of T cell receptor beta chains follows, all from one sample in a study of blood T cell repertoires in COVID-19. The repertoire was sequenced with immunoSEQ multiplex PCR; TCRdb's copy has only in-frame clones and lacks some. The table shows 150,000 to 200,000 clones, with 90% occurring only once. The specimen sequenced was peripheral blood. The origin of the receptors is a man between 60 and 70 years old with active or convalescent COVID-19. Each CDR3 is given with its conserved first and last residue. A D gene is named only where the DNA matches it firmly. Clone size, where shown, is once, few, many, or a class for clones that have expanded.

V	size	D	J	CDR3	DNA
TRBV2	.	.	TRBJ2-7	CASSDRRFPYEQYF	TGTGCCAGCAGTGACCGGAGGTTTCCCTACGAGCAGTACTTC
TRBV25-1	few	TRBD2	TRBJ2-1	CATSPAGRSLADEQFF	TGTGCCACATCTCCAGCGGGGCGCAGCCTGGCGGATGAGCAGTTCTTC
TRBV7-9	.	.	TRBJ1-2	CASSRTGPSYGYTF	TGTGCCAGCAGCAGAACAGGGCCATCCTATGGCTACACCTTC
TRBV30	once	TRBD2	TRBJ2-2	CAWSHGLAVTGELFF	TGTGCCTGGAGTCACGGACTAGCGGTGACCGGGGAGCTGTTTTTT
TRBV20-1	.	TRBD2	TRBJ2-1	CRAGGNNEQFF	TGCAGAGCGGGAGGGAACAATGAGCAGTTCTTC
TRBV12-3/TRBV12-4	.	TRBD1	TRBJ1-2	CASSMGQGSGYTF	TGTGCCAGCAGTATGGGACAGGGCAGTGGCTACACCTTC
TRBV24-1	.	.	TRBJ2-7	CATSDSGGPPYEQYF	TGTGCCACCAGTGATTCCGGGGGGCCTCCCTACGAGCAGTACTTC
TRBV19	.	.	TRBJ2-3	CASSIPGRVPSTDTQYF	TGTGCCAGTAGTATCCCCGGCAGGGTCCCAAGCACAGATACGCAGTATTTT
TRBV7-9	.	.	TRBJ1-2	CASSLADWDYGYTF	TGTGCCAGCAGCTTAGCGGACTGGGACTATGGCTACACCTTC
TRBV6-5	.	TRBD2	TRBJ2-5	CASSSGGAGRQTQYF	TGTGCCAGCAGTAGCGGGGGGGCAGGGAGACAGACCCAGTACTTC
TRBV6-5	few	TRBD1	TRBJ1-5	CASSPGTAKNQPQHF	TGTGCCAGCAGTCCCGGGACAGCCAAAAATCAGCCCCAGCATTTT
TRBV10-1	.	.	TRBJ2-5	CASSSDSQETQYF	TGCGCCAGCAGTTCGGACAGCCAAGAGACCCAGTACTTC
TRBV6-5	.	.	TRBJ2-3	CASPPTNRYTDTQYF	TGTGCCAGCCCCCCCACCAACAGATACACAGATACGCAGTATTTT
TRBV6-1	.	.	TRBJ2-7	CASSEANRRTSYEQYF	TGTGCCAGCAGTGAAGCTAACAGGAGAACCTCCTACGAGCAGTACTTC
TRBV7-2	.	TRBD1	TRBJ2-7	CASSSPSRQGARYEQYF	TGTGCCAGCAGCTCCCCATCACGACAGGGGGCGCGCTACGAGCAGTACTTC
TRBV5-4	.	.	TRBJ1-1	CASSLSVANTEAFF	TGTGCCAGCAGCTTGTCAGTAGCGAACACTGAAGCTTTCTTT
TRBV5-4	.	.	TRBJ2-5	CASSLQRPETQYF	TGTGCCAGCAGCTTGCAGCGCCCAGAGACCCAGTACTTC
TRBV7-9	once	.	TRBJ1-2	CASSRQATISLHQGYTF	TGTGCCAGCAGCCGACAGGCTACTATTTCCCTTCATCAAGGCTACACCTTC
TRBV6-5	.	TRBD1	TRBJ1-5	CASSSRQGNQPQHF	TGTGCCAGCAGTTCAAGACAGGGGAATCAGCCCCAGCATTTT
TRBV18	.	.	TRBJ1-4	CASSPMRPVLLPNEKLFF	TGTGCCAGCTCACCCATGAGGCCGGTACTGCTACCTAATGAAAAACTGTTTTTT
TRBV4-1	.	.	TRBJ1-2	CASSYPGTLGGYTF	TGCGCCAGCAGCTATCCCGGGACTCTGGGAGGCTACACCTTC
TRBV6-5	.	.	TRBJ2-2	CASSYPGGELFF	TGTGCCAGCAGCTACCCCGGCGGGGAGCTGTTTTTT
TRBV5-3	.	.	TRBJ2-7	CARSLVWLVPYEQYF	TGTGCCAGAAGCTTGGTATGGCTAGTTCCCTACGAGCAGTACTTC
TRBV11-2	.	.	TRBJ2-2	CASSLGGAGELFF	TGTGCCAGCAGCTTGGGGGGAGCCGGGGAGCTGTTTTTT
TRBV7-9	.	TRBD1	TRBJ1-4	CASSGGQDSLNEKLFF	TGTGCCAGCAGCGGGGGACAGGACTCCCTTAATGAAAAACTGTTTTTT
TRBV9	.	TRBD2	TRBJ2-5	CASSAGLAGYETQYF	TGTGCCAGCAGCGCAGGACTAGCGGGGTATGAGACCCAGTACTTC
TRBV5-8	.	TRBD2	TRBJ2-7	CASSTYRGDDEQYF	TGTGCCAGCAGCACCTATCGGGGGGACGACGAGCAGTACTTC
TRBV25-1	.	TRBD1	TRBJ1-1	CASIQTGGTEAFF	TGTGCCAGCATCCAAACAGGGGGCACTGAAGCTTTCTTT
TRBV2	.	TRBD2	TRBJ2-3	CASSGTSGPTDTQYF	TGTGCCAGCAGTGGGACTAGCGGGCCCACAGATACGCAGTATTTT